This entry concerns a single TCR beta chain. The data stem from a study of blood T cell repertoires in COVID-19. Whole-study context: From the United States, Italy and Spain came samples of acute and convalescent COVID-19. PBMCs, B-cell-depleted T cells, or T cells provided the cDNA or gDNA that made up the material.

In the original processing: From reference gene primer amplification, estimates of nucleated cell counts were derived. Measured with immunoSEQ multiplex PCR; TCRdb has only the in-frame clones, and not every one. That table is the source of V, J and clone size, and D and trimming were worked out from the DNA. Of about 86,000 clones in the sample, 65% to 80% were seen once. There are 16 residues in the CDR3. Germline CDR1 and CDR2: MNHEY and SMNVEV (reference sequence). The V gene end was trimmed by 0 bases and the J gene end by 6 bases; junction bases not matched to a gene: 3. The clonotype comes from a man in his 70s with acute or convalescent COVID-19. J is TRBJ2-1 and V is TRBV27; 12 nucleotides line up with TRBD2. The sample taken for sequencing was peripheral blood. The CDR3, as DNA: TGTGCCAGCAGTTTATCGACTAGCGGGGGCTCCAATGAGCAGTTCTTC. As protein: CASSLSTSGGSNEQFF.